Shown below are 29 T cell receptor beta chains from a single sample sequenced in a study of neoadjuvant anti-PD-1 for oral cavity cancer. The time point is: after neoadjuvant nivolumab, at surgical resection. Using immunoSEQ multiplex PCR, the repertoire was profiled, and TCRdb retains in-frame clones only, with some absent. The sample gives more than 9,500 clones, over 55% of which show up once; about 2.3% is in the top ten. The material was PBMCs, obtained after nivolumab (anti-PD-1) treatment. The receptors were sampled from a person between 40 and 85 years old with oral cavity squamous cell carcinoma.

This sequence joins TRBV11-3 and TRBJ2-3; possibly TRBD1 or TRBD2 for D (6 bases each). The CDR3 has 15 amino acids. Trimming left V 5 bases short and J 2 bases short, with 14 bases between. From germline, CDR1 is SGHNT and CDR2 YENEEA. In DNA form, the CDR3 reads TGTGCCAGCAGCCCTGGGGGGCTAAACACAGATACGCAGTATTTT. Translating gives CASSPGGLNTDTQYF.

V gene TRBV29-1 combines with J gene TRBJ2-2; D might be TRBD1 (5 bases). Germline CDR1 is SQVTM and CDR2 is ANQGSEA. V was trimmed by 5 bases and J by 1 base, leaving 8 bases between them. This CDR3 region has 13 residues. As DNA, the CDR3 is TGCAGCGTTACCGGACAGAACACCGGGGAGCTGTTTTTT. This codes for CSVTGQNTGELFF.

The rearrangement links TRBV27 to TRBJ1-3, with D possibly matching TRBD1 (5 bases). V lost 2 bases and J lost 7, with 15 bases in between. Germline CDR1 MNHEY, CDR2 SMNVEV (reference sequence). The CDR3 has 15 amino acids. The CDR3 reads CASSLGRGPRNTIYF. In nucleotides, the CDR3 is TGTGCCAGCAGTTTAGGGAGGGGCCCTAGGAACACCATATATTTT.

The rearrangement joins TRBV28 to TRBJ2-3; no clear D. Germline loops: CDR1 MDHEN, CDR2 SYDVKM. The V gene lost 3 bases and the J gene lost 2 bases, with 9 bases spanning the gap. The length of the CDR3 is 14 residues. CDR3 in DNA: TGTGCCAGCAGTTTCGGGCACGCCACAGATACGCAGTATTTT. The encoded protein is CASSFGHATDTQYF.

The CDR3 nucleotides read TGTGCCAGCAGTTACGGAAGAGATACGCAGTATTTT. It translates to CASSYGRDTQYF. The J gene is TRBJ2-3, the V gene TRBV6-6, with D uncertain. Germline CDR1 reads MNHNY; CDR2 reads SVGAGI (reference sequence). Between the trimmed V and J ends, which lost 2 bases and 5 bases, there was a span of 5 bases. The CDR3 consists of 12 residues.

The chain is built from TRBV6-1 and TRBJ2-1; D is unresolved. The CDR3 consists of 12 residues. Germline V CDR1 and CDR2: MNHNS, SASEGT. The V and J ends lost 8 bases and 6 bases respectively, with 11 bases between them. This chain's CDR3 is CASHDRLNEQFF. The CDR3 region has the DNA TGTGCCAGCCACGACCGGCTCAATGAGCAGTTCTTC.

The chain has TRBV11-1 and TRBJ2-1; TRBD2 matches 9 bases. The CDR3 length is 14 residues. Germline CDR1 and CDR2: SGHAT and FQDESV (reference sequence). V was clipped by 6 bases and J by 4 bases; unmatched bases: 4. CDR3 DNA: TGTGCCAGCAGGGATACTAGCGGGTACAATGAGCAGTTCTTC. This gives the protein CASRDTSGYNEQFF. The whole variable domain, filled in from reference TRBV11-1 and TRBJ2-1, reads EAEVAQSPRYKITEKSQAVAFWCDPISGHATLYWYRQILGQGPELLVQFQDESVVDDSQLPKDRFSAERLKGVDSTLKIQPAELGDSAMYLCASRDTSGYNEQFFGPGTRLTVL.

This clone was counted once. V usage is TRBV7-3 and J usage is TRBJ2-1, with 7 bases lining up with TRBD2. The V segment lost 6 bases and the J segment 4 bases; nucleotides outside the gene matches: 15. Germline V gene data show CDR1 as SGHTA and CDR2 as FQGTGA. This CDR3 is 17 amino acids long. CDR3 nucleotides: TGTGCCAGCAGTCTAGGGTCACGGGCTAGCGGATACAATGAGCAGTTCTTC. This codes for CASSLGSRASGYNEQFF.

The rearrangement links TRBV10-1 to TRBJ1-1, with 11 bases lining up with TRBD1. The germline gives CDR1 WNHNN, CDR2 SYGVQD (reference sequence). The CDR3 consists of 17 residues. V lost 6 bases and J lost 0; bases outside the gene matches: 9. In DNA, the CDR3 is TGCGCCAGCAGGGCCGGGACAGGGGGAACCATGAACACTGAAGCTTTCTTT. Translation: CASRAGTGGTMNTEAFF.

The chain combines TRBV28 with TRBJ2-6; D gene unclear. The germline gives CDR1 MDHEN, CDR2 SYDVKM. V lost 0 bases and J lost 4, with 13 bases in between. The CDR3 is 17 residues long. The CDR3 loop reads CASSLWGVSRGANVLTF. CDR3 nucleotides: TGTGCCAGCAGTTTATGGGGCGTCAGCCGAGGGGCCAACGTCCTGACTTTC.

This clone has a single count. The chain uses TRBV4-2 and TRBJ2-7; no reliable D call. Germline V lookup: CDR1 LGHNA, CDR2 YNFKEQ. CDR3 length equals 12 residues. V dropped 5 bases and J dropped 3 bases, with 8 bases sitting between them. The CDR3 coding sequence is TGTGCCAGCAGCTCAGCATACTACGAGCAGTACTTC. Protein product: CASSSAYYEQYF.

For the CDR3, the DNA is TGTGCCACCAGCAGAGTAGATACCGGGGAGCTGTTTTTT. Its protein is CATSRVDTGELFF. The rearrangement joins TRBV15 to TRBJ2-2, with no clear D. V gave up 1 base and J gave up 5 bases, with 5 bases separating them. From germline, CDR1 is LNHNV and CDR2 YYDKDF (reference sequence). The CDR3 totals 13 residues.

The V gene is TRBV30, the J gene TRBJ1-1; D might be TRBD1 (6 bases). The CDR3 totals 13 residues. Trimming cost V 3 bases and J 6 bases, with 14 bases left between them. The V gene's germline CDR1 is GTSNPN and CDR2 SVGIG (reference sequence). CDR3 protein: CAWRRNRDAEAFF. CDR3 sequence (DNA): TGTGCCTGGAGGAGGAACAGGGATGCTGAAGCTTTCTTT.

The chain employs TRBV5-1 and TRBJ2-1; D unclear. Germline lookup yields CDR1 SGHRS and CDR2 YFSETQ. Trimming pared 6 bases from V and 2 bases from J, leaving 9 bases between. This CDR3 spans 13 amino acids. The CDR3 bases are TGCGCCAGCACGGTCGGCACCTACAATGAGCAGTTCTTC. Protein: CASTVGTYNEQFF. Drawing the rest from reference TRBV5-1 and TRBJ2-1, the complete variable domain is KAGVTQTPRYLIKTRGQQVTLSCSPISGHRSVSWYQQTPGQGLQFLFEYFSETQRNKGNFPGRFSGRQFSNSRSEMNVSTLELGDSALYLCASTVGTYNEQFFGPGTRLTVL.

DNA of the CDR3: TGCGCCAGCAGCACCGGGACTAGCGGGAATTTAAACATTCAGTACTTC. Translated: CASSTGTSGNLNIQYF. The chain couples TRBV5-1 to TRBJ2-4, with 13 bases fitting TRBD2. Germline CDR1 SGHRS, CDR2 YFSETQ. V lost 4 bases to trimming and J lost 6 bases; unmatched junction nucleotides: 7. The CDR3 runs to 16 residues.

Only one count was recorded for this clone. The chain recombines TRBV1 with TRBJ2-1. TRBV1 is termed a pseudogene. The CDR3 is 12 amino acids. CDR3 amino acids: CTSSHGFAEQFF. The CDR3 region has the DNA TGCACCAGCAGCCATGGTTTTGCTGAGCAGTTCTTC.

This clone came up a few times. J is TRBJ2-5 and V is TRBV6-5; 8 bases match TRBD2. Trimming removed 4 bases from V and 4 bases from J; junction bases left unmatched: 11. Looked up from germline, CDR1 is MNHEY and CDR2 is SVGAGI. The CDR3 sequence is 16 residues long. Here the CDR3 DNA reads TGTGCCAGCAGTTCCTACGCCGGCGGGGGGCGAGAGACCCAGTACTTC. This sequence encodes CASSSYAGGGRETQYF.

This chain connects TRBV19 to TRBJ2-7, with TRBD2 matching over 9 bases. The CDR3 contains 16 residues. V dropped 6 bases and J dropped 3; count of bases not matched to a gene: 12. CDR1 and CDR2 from the germline V gene are LNHDA and SQIVND (reference sequence). In nucleotides, the CDR3 is TGTGCCAGTAGCGATGCACGGAGCGGGAGGTTCTACGAGCAGTACTTC. Its protein is CASSDARSGRFYEQYF.

In DNA, the CDR3 is TGTGCCTGGAGTGTCCCCGGGTACTATGGCTACACCTTC. Its protein is CAWSVPGYYGYTF. J is TRBJ1-2 and V is TRBV30, with D uncertain. In germline, CDR1 is GTSNPN, CDR2 SVGIG (reference sequence). There are 13 residues in the CDR3. V was shortened by 0 bases and J by 3 bases, with 8 bases between the two germline ends.

The chain links TRBV30 to TRBJ2-2, with unresolved D. V was trimmed by 3 bases and J by 5 bases, leaving 16 bases between them. The CDR3 consists of 15 residues. Germline CDR1 GTSNPN, CDR2 SVGIG (reference sequence). DNA for the CDR3: TGTGCCTGGAGGCTGGGATTAGTCCGGACCGGGGAGCTGTTTTTT. As protein: CAWRLGLVRTGELFF.

This clone was seen more than once but under ten times. This chain links TRBV28 with TRBJ2-3, with 9 bases matching TRBD1. The trim removed 3 bases at V and 4 bases at J, leaving 5 bases unmatched. CDR1 and CDR2 (germline): MDHEN, SYDVKM. The CDR3 is made up of 15 amino acids. The CDR3 protein is CASSFTGGTADTQYF. Written as DNA, the CDR3 is TGTGCCAGCAGTTTCACAGGGGGCACGGCAGATACGCAGTATTTT.

This chain uses TRBV19 with TRBJ1-1; D gene uncertain. Deletions cut 5 bases from V and 6 bases from J, with 13 bases between. CDR3 size: 13 residues. Germline V gives CDR1 LNHDA, CDR2 SQIVND (reference sequence). Here the CDR3 reads CASSSTGLAEAFF. CDR3 DNA: TGTGCCAGTAGTTCCACCGGGCTAGCTGAAGCTTTCTTT. Full variable domain (rest looked up from reference TRBV19 and TRBJ1-1): DGGITQSPKYLFRKEGQNVTLSCEQNLNHDAMYWYRQDPGQGLRLIYYSQIVNDFQKGDIAEGYSVSREKKESFPLTVTSAQKNPTAFYLCASSSTGLAEAFFGQGTRLTVV.

V usage is TRBV5-6 and J usage is TRBJ2-3; 7 bases agree with TRBD2. V lost 4 bases, J lost 2 bases, and 10 bases stayed unmatched. In germline, CDR1 is SGHDT, CDR2 YYEEEE. The CDR3 has 16 amino acids. The CDR3 nucleotides are TGTGCCAGCAGCCTGAGGGCTAGCGGCTACACAGATACGCAGTATTTT. It is translated as CASSLRASGYTDTQYF.

The CDR3 nucleotides read TGTGCCAGCAGCTTAGGGTGGGCGGGGGGAAGGTACGAGCAGTACTTC. This sequence encodes CASSLGWAGGRYEQYF. The chain uses TRBV7-2 and TRBJ2-7, with TRBD2 matching over 8 bases. Trimming took 1 base from V and 4 from J; bases not matched to a gene: 9. CDR3 length equals 16 residues. Per germline, CDR1 SGHTA and CDR2 FQGNSA.

The chain uses TRBV5-1 and TRBJ2-1; D not certain. Germline CDR1 reads SGHRS; CDR2 reads YFSETQ. The germline V and J ends were trimmed by 6 bases and 0 bases, with 10 bases remaining between them. CDR3 length: 14 amino acids. As DNA, the CDR3 is TGCGCCAGCATGGCGCTTAACTCCTACAATGAGCAGTTCTTC. It encodes CASMALNSYNEQFF.

The chain is built from TRBV5-1 and TRBJ2-1; a weak D match, TRBD2 (5 bases). This CDR3 comprises 16 residues. In germline, CDR1 is SGHRS, CDR2 YFSETQ. Trimming removed 1 base from V and 5 bases from J, with 16 bases in between. DNA for the CDR3: TGCGCCAGCAGCTTGCTGCTGGGAGACCTGAACAATGAGCAGTTCTTC. Protein sequence: CASSLLLGDLNNEQFF.

The V call is TRBV4-1, the J call TRBJ2-7; D ambiguous. Germline values: CDR1 MGHRA, CDR2 YSYEKL. The germline V and J ends were trimmed by 1 base and 0 bases, with 10 bases remaining between them. This CDR3 comprises 15 residues. The CDR3 loop is CASSQVILASYEQYF. For the CDR3, the DNA is TGCGCCAGCAGCCAAGTGATACTTGCCTCCTACGAGCAGTACTTC.

The chain has TRBV2 and TRBJ2-4; possibly TRBD1 or TRBD2 for D (6 bases each). V was trimmed by 7 bases and J by 0 bases, leaving 16 bases between them. The CDR3 contains 16 residues. The germline V gene has CDR1 SNHLY and CDR2 FYNNEI. The CDR3 DNA is TGTGCCAGCACTAAGGGGGGCAGCGTAGCCAAAAACATTCAGTACTTC. This encodes CASTKGGSVAKNIQYF.

The table lists this clone with a few counts. The chain is built from TRBV27 and TRBJ2-7; possibly TRBD1 for D (5 bases). This CDR3 spans 14 amino acids. V gave up 2 bases and J gave up 2 bases, with 10 bases separating them. Germline-derived CDR1 and CDR2 are MNHEY and SMNVEV (reference sequence). The CDR3 spells CASSLAGRPYEQYF. DNA of the CDR3: TGTGCCAGCAGTTTAGCAGGGCGCCCCTACGAGCAGTACTTC.